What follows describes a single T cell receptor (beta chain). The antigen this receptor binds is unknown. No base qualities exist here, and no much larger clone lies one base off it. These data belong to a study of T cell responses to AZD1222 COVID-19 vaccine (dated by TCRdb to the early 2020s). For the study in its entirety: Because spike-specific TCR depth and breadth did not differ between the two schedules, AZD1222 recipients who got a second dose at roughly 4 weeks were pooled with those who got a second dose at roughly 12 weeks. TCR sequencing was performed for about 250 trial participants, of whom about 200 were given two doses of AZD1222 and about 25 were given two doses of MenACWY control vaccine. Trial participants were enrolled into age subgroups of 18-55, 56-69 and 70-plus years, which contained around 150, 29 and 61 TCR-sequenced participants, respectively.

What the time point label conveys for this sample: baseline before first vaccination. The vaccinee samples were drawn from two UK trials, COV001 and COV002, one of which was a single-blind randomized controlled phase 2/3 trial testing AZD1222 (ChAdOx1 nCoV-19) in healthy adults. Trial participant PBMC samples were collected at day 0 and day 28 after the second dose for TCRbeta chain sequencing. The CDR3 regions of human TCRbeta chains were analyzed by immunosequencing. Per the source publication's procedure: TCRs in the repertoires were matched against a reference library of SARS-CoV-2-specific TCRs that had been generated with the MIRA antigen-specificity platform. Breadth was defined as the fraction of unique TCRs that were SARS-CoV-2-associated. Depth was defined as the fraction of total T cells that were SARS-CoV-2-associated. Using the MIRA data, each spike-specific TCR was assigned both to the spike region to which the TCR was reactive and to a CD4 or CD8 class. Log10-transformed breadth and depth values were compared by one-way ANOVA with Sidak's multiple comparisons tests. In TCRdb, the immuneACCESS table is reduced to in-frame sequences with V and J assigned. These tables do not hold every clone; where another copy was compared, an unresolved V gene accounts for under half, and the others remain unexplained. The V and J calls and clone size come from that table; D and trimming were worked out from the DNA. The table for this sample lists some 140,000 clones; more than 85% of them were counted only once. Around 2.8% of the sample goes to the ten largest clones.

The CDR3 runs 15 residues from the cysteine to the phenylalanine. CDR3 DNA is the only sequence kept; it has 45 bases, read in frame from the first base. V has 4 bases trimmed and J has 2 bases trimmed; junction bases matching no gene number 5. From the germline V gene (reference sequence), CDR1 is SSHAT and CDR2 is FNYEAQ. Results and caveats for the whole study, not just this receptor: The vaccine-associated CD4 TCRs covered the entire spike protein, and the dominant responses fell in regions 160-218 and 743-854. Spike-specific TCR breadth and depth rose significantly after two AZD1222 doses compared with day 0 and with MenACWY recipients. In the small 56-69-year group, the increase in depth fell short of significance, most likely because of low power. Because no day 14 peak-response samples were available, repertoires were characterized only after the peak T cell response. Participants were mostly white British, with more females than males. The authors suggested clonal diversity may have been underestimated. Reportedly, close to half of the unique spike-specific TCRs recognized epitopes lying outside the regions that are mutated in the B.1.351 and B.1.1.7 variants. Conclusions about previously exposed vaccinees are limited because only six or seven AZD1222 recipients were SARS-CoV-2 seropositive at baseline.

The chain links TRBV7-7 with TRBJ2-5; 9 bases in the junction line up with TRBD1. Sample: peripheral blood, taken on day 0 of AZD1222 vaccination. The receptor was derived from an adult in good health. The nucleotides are TGTGCCAGCAGCTCCGGGACAGGGATACAAGAGACCCAGTACTTC. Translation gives CASSSGTGIQETQYF.